This T cell receptor beta chain came from a study of cytomegalovirus exposure and HLA in healthy donors. Study as a whole: In an earlier analysis, 95 million to 140 million unique TCR beta sequences were found from some 200 million T cells. Study observations and caveats: Later analysis reportedly placed an Asian-associated ancestry cluster below the roughly 700-donor mean in N-insertions. In a later analysis, V- and J-gene trimming of beta chains associated with a DCLRE1C missense variant, replicated independently.

The CDR3 covers 12 residues. Deletions cut 5 bases from V and 5 bases from J, with 9 bases between. Germline CDR1 SGHTA, CDR2 FQGTGA. To note about this clone: What it binds is not known.

60 Vbeta and 13 Jbeta primers were used in PCR. The data were produced by immunoSEQ multiplex PCR, yet TCRdb's version contains in-frame clones alone and is incomplete. The table shows about 120,000 clones, with about 83% occurring only once. The sequenced material came from PBMCs. This receptor was identified in a female donor in good health and CMV-seronegative. The chain carries TRBV7-3 and TRBJ2-5; D is unresolved. The CDR3 DNA reads as TGTGCCAGCAGCCGCCCCGGGGAGACCCAGTACTTC. This sequence encodes CASSRPGETQYF.